Listed below are T cell receptor beta chains from one sample, sequenced in a study of metastatic and nonmetastatic thyroid tumors. From the PCR reads, TCRdb re-called clones with MiXCR. The table records several thousand clones, approximately 30% of them present only once. Sequencing was done on a sample of tumor tissue. Receptor source: a male donor with papillary thyroid cancer or a benign thyroid nodule (not recorded which). Some clones in this sample may be carry-over from other donors' samples. The CDR3 runs from the conserved cysteine through the conserved F or W. D genes are given only for firm matches. Clone size, where shown, is once, few, many, or a class for clones that have expanded.

>-|TRBD1|TRBJ2-7|TRBV12-3/TRBV12-4
CASSWGQASYEQYF
TGTGCCAGCAGTTGGGGACAGGCCAGCTACGAGCAGTACTTC
>-|-|TRBJ1-6|TRBV28
CASSFLARLGVHF
TGTGCCAGCAGTTTTTTGGCGCGCCTAGGCGTCCACTTT
>many|TRBD2|TRBJ2-1|TRBV2
CASTRTSGSGNEQFF
TGTGCCAGCACCCGGACTAGCGGGAGTGGTAATGAGCAGTTCTTC
>-|TRBD1|TRBJ2-7|TRBV20-1
CSATEGQGAYEQYF
TGCAGCGCAACCGAGGGACAGGGGGCCTACGAGCAGTACTTC
>-|-|TRBJ2-7|TRBV20-1
CSARDVRGMEQYF
TGCAGTGCTAGAGATGTACGGGGCATGGAGCAGTACTTC
>-|TRBD2|TRBJ2-7|TRBV30
CAWTRREGREQYF
TGTGCCTGGACTCGGCGGGAGGGCCGCGAGCAGTACTTC
>few|TRBD1|TRBJ1-1|TRBV6-1
CASSERGLDSEAFF
TGTGCCAGCAGTGAGAGGGGGCTTGACTCTGAAGCTTTCTTT
>-|TRBD1|TRBJ1-4|TRBV9
CASILHRDRAEKLFF
TGTGCCAGCATCCTGCACCGGGACAGGGCTGAAAAACTGTTTTTT
>few|-|TRBJ2-2|TRBV6-1
CASRPSGGTGELFF
TGTGCCAGCAGGCCCTCTGGTGGGACCGGGGAGCTGTTTTTT
>-|-|TRBJ2-5|TRBV7-6
CASSLYAGSNQETQYF
TGTGCCAGCAGCTTATATGCAGGGTCGAACCAAGAGACCCAGTACTTC
>-|TRBD2|TRBJ2-1|TRBV10-3
CAISGFSSGRSTYYNEQFF
TGTGCCATCAGTGGTTTTTCTAGCGGGAGATCGACTTACTACAATGAGCAGTTCTTC
>-|TRBD2|TRBJ2-5|TRBV20-1
CSARDLGEGRDQETQYF
TGCAGTGCTAGAGATCTGGGGGAGGGCCGTGACCAAGAGACCCAGTACTTC
>many|-|TRBJ2-1|TRBV20-1
CSAPARSLRYNEQFF
TGCAGTGCCCCCGCGAGGTCTTTGCGTTACAATGAGCAGTTCTTC
>-|TRBD2|TRBJ2-7|TRBV20-1
CSAGPSGSDEQYF
TGCAGTGCTGGACCTAGCGGGAGTGACGAGCAGTACTTC
>-|TRBD1|TRBJ1-4|TRBV11-2
CASSLGDRDNEKLLF
TGTGCCAGCAGCTTGGGGGACAGGGATAATGAAAAACTGCTTTTT
>few|TRBD1|TRBJ2-7|TRBV5-1
CASSPPTGKSYEQYF
TGCGCCAGCAGCCCCCCGACAGGGAAGTCCTACGAGCAGTACTTC
>many|TRBD1|TRBJ2-5|TRBV9
CASSSGQGWETQYF
TGTGCCAGCAGCTCCGGACAGGGCTGGGAGACCCAGTACTTC
>few|-|TRBJ1-3|TRBV6-1
CASSEMVLSGNTIYF
TGTGCCAGCAGTGAAATGGTGCTCTCTGGAAACACCATATATTTT
>-|-|TRBJ2-3|TRBV7-9
CASSPADGTDTQYF
TGTGCCAGCAGCCCAGCGGACGGCACAGATACGCAGTATTTT
>-|-|TRBJ2-5|TRBV7-6
CASSGGETQYF
TGTGCCAGCAGCGGAGGGGAGACCCAGTACTTC
>-|-|TRBJ1-2|TRBV19
CAPGRGQSYSF
TGTGCCCCCGGGAGAGGGCAAAGCTACTCCTTC
>-|TRBD1|TRBJ2-7|TRBV6-1
CASSEVGTGGAEQYF
TGTGCCAGCAGTGAAGTTGGGACAGGGGGCGCGGAGCAGTACTTC
>-|-|TRBJ1-1|TRBV27
CASSLSLRGNTEAFF
TGTGCCAGCAGTTTATCGTTGAGAGGGAACACTGAAGCTTTCTTT
>-|-|TRBJ2-5|TRBV20-1
CSARDLGEVETQYF
TGCAGTGCTAGAGATTTGGGGGAGGTGGAGACCCAGTACTTC
>-|TRBD1|TRBJ2-1|TRBV6-1
CASRGQGSRNEHFF
TGTGCCAGCAGGGGACAGGGGAGTCGTAATGAGCATTTCTTC
>-|TRBD2|TRBJ2-7|TRBV12-3/TRBV12-4
CASSLRGSWYEQYF
TGTGCCAGCAGTTTGCGCGGGAGCTGGTACGAGCAGTACTTC
>-|-|TRBJ1-1|TRBV5-1
CASSPNPGNTEAFF
TGCGCCAGCAGCCCAAATCCGGGGAACACTGAAGCTTTCTTT
>few|TRBD2|TRBJ2-7|TRBV27
CASSLFPSGRFYEQYF
TGTGCCAGCAGTTTATTCCCTAGCGGGAGGTTCTACGAGCAGTACTTC
>medium-sized|TRBD2|TRBJ2-1|TRBV28
CASSLPSSGRHEQFF
TGTGCCAGCAGTTTACCCTCTAGCGGGAGACATGAGCAGTTCTTC
>-|TRBD2|TRBJ2-1|TRBV30
CAWSGMVSGSYNEQFF
TGTGCCTGGAGTGGTATGGTTAGCGGGTCCTACAATGAGCAGTTCTTC
>-|-|TRBJ2-2|TRBV5-1
CASSLAIAGATGELFF
TGCGCCAGCAGCTTGGCCATCGCGGGGGCCACCGGGGAGCTGTTTTTT
>-|TRBD2|TRBJ2-7|TRBV5-1
CASSLVLAGEQYF
TGCGCCAGCAGCTTGGTGCTAGCGGGCGAGCAGTACTTC
>-|-|TRBJ1-2|TRBV28
CASRRTGLNYGYTF
TGTGCCAGCAGAAGAACAGGGTTAAACTATGGCTACACCTTC
>few|-|TRBJ2-7|TRBV6-1
CASSRTQGYEQYF
TGTGCCAGCAGCCGAACACAGGGTTACGAGCAGTACTTC
>-|-|TRBJ1-4|TRBV19
CASSIPAGRGEKLFF
TGTGCCAGTAGTATCCCCGCGGGGCGCGGTGAAAAACTGTTTTTT
>-|-|TRBJ1-2|TRBV28
CASSFLGGEGYGYTF
TGTGCCAGCAGTTTTTTGGGGGGAGAAGGTTATGGCTACACCTTC
>medium-sized|-|TRBJ1-1|TRBV20-1
CSAREPGSGTEAFF
TGCAGTGCTAGAGAACCCGGGTCAGGCACTGAAGCTTTCTTT
>few|-|TRBJ2-3|TRBV6-1
CASRKNPSTDTQYF
TGTGCCAGCAGGAAGAACCCAAGCACAGATACGCAGTATTTT
>few|TRBD1|TRBJ1-2|TRBV6-5
CASSFDRGTLANYGYTF
TGTGCCAGCAGTTTCGACAGGGGGACCTTAGCTAACTATGGCTACACCTTC
>few|-|TRBJ2-7|TRBV30
CAWSVGFDSSYEQYF
TGTGCCTGGAGTGTAGGGTTTGACAGCTCCTACGAGCAGTACTTC
>-|TRBD2|TRBJ2-1|TRBV30
CAWSVPGRAYDEQFF
TGTGCCTGGAGTGTACCCGGGAGGGCCTACGATGAGCAGTTCTTC
>medium-sized|TRBD1|TRBJ1-2|TRBV19
CATRPTGVYGYTF
TGTGCCACAAGGCCGACAGGGGTTTATGGCTACACCTTC
>-|TRBD1|TRBJ1-1|TRBV9
CASSVADRVHRGTEAFF
TGTGCCAGCAGCGTAGCCGACAGGGTTCATCGTGGCACTGAAGCTTTCTTT
>few|-|TRBJ1-2|TRBV28
CASSSSGAPNYGYTF
TGTGCCAGCAGTTCGTCAGGGGCGCCTAACTATGGCTACACCTTC
>few|TRBD1|TRBJ2-7|TRBV28
CATGRRDRGSHSSYEQYF
TGTGCCACCGGGCGTCGGGACAGGGGGTCCCACAGCTCCTACGAGCAGTACTTC
>medium-sized|TRBD2|TRBJ2-1|TRBV7-7
CASSLAGLAGYNEQFF
TGTGCTAGCAGCTTAGCAGGACTAGCCGGATACAATGAGCAGTTCTTC
>-|-|TRBJ2-2|TRBV7-3
CASSLYQGSTGELFF
TGTGCCAGCAGCTTATATCAGGGCTCCACCGGGGAGCTGTTTTTT
>-|TRBD1|TRBJ2-2|TRBV5-1
CASSFGTGIGELFF
TGCGCCAGCAGCTTTGGGACAGGGATCGGGGAGCTGTTTTTT
>-|TRBD1|TRBJ2-1|TRBV20-1
CSAKGQMSSYNEQFF
TGCAGTGCAAAGGGACAGATGAGCTCCTACAATGAGCAGTTCTTC
>-|TRBD2|TRBJ2-3|TRBV2
CASIRGLAVSTDTQYF
TGTGCCAGCATTAGGGGACTAGCGGTTAGCACAGATACGCAGTATTTT